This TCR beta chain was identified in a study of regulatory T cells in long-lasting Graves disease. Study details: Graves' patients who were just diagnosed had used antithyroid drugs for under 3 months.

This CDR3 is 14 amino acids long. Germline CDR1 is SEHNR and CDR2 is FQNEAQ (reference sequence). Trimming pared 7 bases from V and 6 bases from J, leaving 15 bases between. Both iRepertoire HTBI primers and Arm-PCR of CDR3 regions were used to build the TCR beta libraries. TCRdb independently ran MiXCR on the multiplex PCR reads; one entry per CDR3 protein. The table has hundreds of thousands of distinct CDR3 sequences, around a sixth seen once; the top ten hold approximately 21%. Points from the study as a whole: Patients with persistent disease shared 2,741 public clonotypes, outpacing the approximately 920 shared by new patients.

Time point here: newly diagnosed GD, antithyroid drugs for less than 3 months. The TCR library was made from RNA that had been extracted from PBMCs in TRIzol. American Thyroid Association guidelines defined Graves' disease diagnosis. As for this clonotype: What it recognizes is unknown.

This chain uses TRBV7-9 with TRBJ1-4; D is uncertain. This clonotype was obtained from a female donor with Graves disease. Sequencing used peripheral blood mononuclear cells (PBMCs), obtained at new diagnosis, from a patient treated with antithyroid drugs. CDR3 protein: CASTLIRLDEKLFF. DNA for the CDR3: TGTGCCAGCACCCTTATAAGACTTGATGAAAAACTGTTTTTT.